This T cell receptor beta chain was captured by sequencing in a study of regulatory and conventional T cells in RAG deficiency. General study points: Sorted Omenn CD25-high CD127-low cells may not be bona fide Tregs. Compared with controls, unique Treg TCR beta sequences dropped roughly 94-fold in Omenn syndrome and CID/AS. Patient subsets had shorter CDR3s; Omenn Treg-Tconv overlap exceeded 85%.

The table came from immunoSEQ multiplex PCR; TCRdb's copy has only in-frame clones and leaves some out. The table includes 25,000 to 35,000 clones, 90% to 95% detected once. Genomic DNA came from blood regulatory T cells gated CD4+ CD25-high CD127-low. About this clone itself: No antigen is known for it.

This CDR3 comprises 13 residues. Looked up from germline, CDR1 is MDHEN and CDR2 is SYDVKM. Trimming shortened V by 5 bases and J by 5 bases, and 13 bases separated the two germline ends. The data were also submitted as part of a second study, on regulatory T cells. In that study: Amplification used 52 TRBV primers and 13 TRBJ primers. Regulatory T cells showed the strongest V-J pair restriction and V/J gene skewing among patient repertoires.

Material: Tregs sorted from blood. This receptor was taken from a human donor in good health. The V and J genes are TRBV28 and TRBJ2-7; perhaps TRBD2 as D (6 bases). The CDR3 here is CASSIGTYDEQYF. CDR3 nucleotides: TGTGCCAGCAGTATCGGGACTTACGACGAGCAGTACTTC.